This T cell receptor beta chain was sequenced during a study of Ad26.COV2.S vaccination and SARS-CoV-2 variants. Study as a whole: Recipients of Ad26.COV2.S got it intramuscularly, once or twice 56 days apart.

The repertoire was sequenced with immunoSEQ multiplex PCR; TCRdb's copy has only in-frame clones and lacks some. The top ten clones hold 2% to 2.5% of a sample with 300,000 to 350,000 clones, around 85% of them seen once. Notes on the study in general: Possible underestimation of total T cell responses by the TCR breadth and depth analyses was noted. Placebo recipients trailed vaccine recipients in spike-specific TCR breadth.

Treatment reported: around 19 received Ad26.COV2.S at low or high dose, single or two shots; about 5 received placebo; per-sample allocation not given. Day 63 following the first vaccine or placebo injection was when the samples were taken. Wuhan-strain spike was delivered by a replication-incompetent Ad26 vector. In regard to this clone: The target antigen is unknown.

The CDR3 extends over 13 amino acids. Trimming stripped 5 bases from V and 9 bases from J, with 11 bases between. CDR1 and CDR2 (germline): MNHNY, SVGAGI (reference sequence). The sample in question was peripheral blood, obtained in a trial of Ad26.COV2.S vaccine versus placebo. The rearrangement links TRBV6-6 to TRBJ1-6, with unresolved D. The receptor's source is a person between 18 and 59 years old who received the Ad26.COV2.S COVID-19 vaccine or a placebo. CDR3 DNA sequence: TGTGCCAGCAGTACAGAATCAGGTTCACCCCTCCACTTT. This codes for CASSTESGSPLHF.